The rows below give T cell receptor beta chains drawn from one sample of a study of cytomegalovirus exposure and HLA in healthy donors. The method was immunoSEQ multiplex PCR; TCRdb's version includes in-frame clones alone and lacks a portion of them. The table shows around 210,000 clones, with roughly 81% occurring only once. The specimen sequenced was PBMCs. The source of these receptors is a girl aged 2 to 9 in good health and CMV-seronegative. CDR3s include the opening cysteine and the closing phenylalanine or tryptophan. Fields, in order: V gene, J gene, CDR3 length, clone size, D gene, CDR3 protein, CDR3 DNA. D genes are given only for firm matches. Rows may omit the clone size; those that give it use once, few, many or a size class.

v_gene: TRBV19
j_gene: TRBJ2-4
len: 18
abundance: -
d_gene: -
CDR3aa: CASNEGDGRGVGKNIQYF
CDR3nt: TGTGCCAGCAACGAGGGGGACGGCCGGGGAGTCGGCAAAAACATTCAGTACTTC

v_gene: TRBV5-1
j_gene: TRBJ2-7
len: 14
abundance: -
d_gene: TRBD1
CDR3aa: CASSLDRGDYEQYF
CDR3nt: TGCGCCAGCAGCTTGGACAGGGGGGACTACGAGCAGTACTTC

v_gene: TRBV5-6
j_gene: TRBJ1-6
len: 13
abundance: -
d_gene: -
CDR3aa: CASSSFLRGPLHF
CDR3nt: TGTGCCAGCAGCTCCTTTCTGCGGGGACCCCTCCACTTT

v_gene: TRBV18
j_gene: TRBJ1-4
len: 15
abundance: -
d_gene: TRBD1
CDR3aa: CASSDRTGTNEKLFF
CDR3nt: TGTGCCAGCTCAGATCGGACAGGGACTAATGAAAAACTGTTTTTT

v_gene: TRBV5-1
j_gene: TRBJ1-2
len: 13
abundance: few
d_gene: -
CDR3aa: CASSFKDSDGYTF
CDR3nt: TGCGCCAGCAGCTTTAAGGACTCCGACGGCTACACCTTC

v_gene: TRBV30
j_gene: TRBJ2-7
len: 13
abundance: -
d_gene: -
CDR3aa: CAWSVHGSDEQYF
CDR3nt: TGTGCCTGGAGTGTACACGGGTCAGACGAGCAGTACTTC

v_gene: TRBV7-9
j_gene: TRBJ1-2
len: 14
abundance: -
d_gene: TRBD1
CDR3aa: CASSLMDRTYGYTF
CDR3nt: TGTGCCAGCAGCTTAATGGACAGGACCTATGGCTACACCTTC

v_gene: TRBV20-1
j_gene: TRBJ2-1
len: 11
abundance: -
d_gene: -
CDR3aa: CSARARGEQFF
CDR3nt: TGCAGTGCTAGAGCCAGGGGTGAGCAGTTCTTC

v_gene: TRBV19
j_gene: TRBJ1-5
len: 16
abundance: -
d_gene: -
CDR3aa: CASREGGAVGNQPQHF
CDR3nt: TGTGCCAGCCGGGAGGGAGGGGCGGTCGGCAATCAGCCCCAGCATTTT

v_gene: TRBV9
j_gene: TRBJ2-3
len: 15
abundance: -
d_gene: TRBD2
CDR3aa: CASSAIAGVTDTQYF
CDR3nt: TGTGCCAGCAGCGCCATAGCGGGGGTCACAGATACGCAGTATTTT

v_gene: TRBV30
j_gene: TRBJ2-5
len: 13
abundance: -
d_gene: TRBD1
CDR3aa: CAWSVWGQTTQYF
CDR3nt: TGTGCCTGGAGTGTATGGGGACAGACGACCCAGTACTTC

v_gene: TRBV4-2
j_gene: TRBJ2-7
len: 15
abundance: few
d_gene: -
CDR3aa: CASSQERGGVDEQYF
CDR3nt: TGTGCCAGCAGCCAAGAAAGGGGTGGCGTTGACGAGCAGTACTTC

v_gene: TRBV4-1
j_gene: TRBJ2-5
len: 16
abundance: -
d_gene: -
CDR3aa: CASSQESGQFQETQYF
CDR3nt: TGCGCCAGCAGCCAAGAATCGGGACAATTCCAAGAGACCCAGTACTTC

v_gene: TRBV11-2
j_gene: TRBJ2-5
len: 14
abundance: once
d_gene: -
CDR3aa: CASSPWTTQETQYF
CDR3nt: TGTGCCAGCAGCCCCTGGACTACTCAAGAGACCCAGTACTTC

v_gene: TRBV30
j_gene: TRBJ1-1
len: 10
abundance: -
d_gene: -
CDR3aa: CAWSDVRAFF
CDR3nt: TGTGCCTGGAGTGATGTGCGGGCTTTCTTT

v_gene: TRBV5-4
j_gene: TRBJ1-2
len: 14
abundance: -
d_gene: -
CDR3aa: CASSLPGEVYGYTF
CDR3nt: TGTGCCAGCAGCTTACCAGGGGAAGTCTATGGCTACACCTTC

v_gene: TRBV6-5
j_gene: TRBJ2-7
len: 14
abundance: -
d_gene: -
CDR3aa: CASSSTVNIGEQYF
CDR3nt: TGTGCCAGCAGCTCCACAGTGAACATCGGCGAGCAGTACTTC

v_gene: TRBV7-9
j_gene: TRBJ2-1
len: 17
abundance: -
d_gene: TRBD2
CDR3aa: CSSSLATSGVSYNEQFF
CDR3nt: TGTTCCAGCAGCTTAGCGACTAGCGGGGTCTCCTACAATGAGCAGTTCTTC

v_gene: TRBV5-4
j_gene: TRBJ2-3
len: 16
abundance: -
d_gene: TRBD2
CDR3aa: CASSAIAGGDTDTQYF
CDR3nt: TGTGCCAGCAGCGCGATAGCGGGGGGGGACACAGATACGCAGTATTTT

v_gene: TRBV28
j_gene: TRBJ2-2
len: 13
abundance: -
d_gene: TRBD2
CDR3aa: CASSSGGTGELFF
CDR3nt: TGTGCCAGCTCAAGCGGGGGCACCGGGGAGCTGTTTTTT

v_gene: TRBV9
j_gene: TRBJ2-3
len: 13
abundance: few
d_gene: -
CDR3aa: CASSSRPGDTQYF
CDR3nt: TGTGCCAGCAGCTCGCGCCCGGGGGATACGCAGTATTTT

v_gene: TRBV15
j_gene: TRBJ2-2
len: 13
abundance: -
d_gene: -
CDR3aa: CATSRDNPQRIFF
CDR3nt: TGTGCCACCAGCAGAGATAACCCCCAGCGGATTTTTTTT

v_gene: TRBV6-5
j_gene: TRBJ1-1
len: 15
abundance: -
d_gene: TRBD1
CDR3aa: CASQVVGTGFTEAFF
CDR3nt: TGTGCCAGCCAAGTGGTAGGGACAGGGTTCACTGAAGCTTTCTTT

v_gene: TRBV15
j_gene: TRBJ1-1
len: 12
abundance: -
d_gene: -
CDR3aa: CATSMVDTEAFF
CDR3nt: TGTGCCACCAGCATGGTAGACACTGAAGCTTTCTTT

v_gene: TRBV7-9
j_gene: TRBJ1-3
len: 19
abundance: -
d_gene: -
CDR3aa: CASSSRRGGLTNSGNTIYF
CDR3nt: TGTGCCAGCAGCTCCAGACGAGGAGGGCTCACAAACTCTGGAAACACCATATATTTT

v_gene: TRBV6-5
j_gene: TRBJ1-5
len: 14
abundance: few
d_gene: -
CDR3aa: CASSNTAKWQPQHF
CDR3nt: TGTGCCAGCAGTAATACAGCCAAATGGCAGCCCCAGCATTTT

v_gene: TRBV30
j_gene: TRBJ2-7
len: 13
abundance: -
d_gene: TRBD2
CDR3aa: CAWSGLAGVQQYF
CDR3nt: TGTGCCTGGAGTGGGCTAGCGGGGGTGCAGCAGTACTTC

v_gene: TRBV10-1
j_gene: TRBJ1-5
len: 13
abundance: -
d_gene: TRBD1
CDR3aa: CASSPDRDQPQHF
CDR3nt: TGCGCCAGCAGCCCTGACAGGGATCAGCCCCAGCATTTT

v_gene: TRBV25-1
j_gene: TRBJ2-1
len: 16
abundance: -
d_gene: TRBD2
CDR3aa: CASRPSLAGAGNEQFF
CDR3nt: TGTGCCAGCAGACCCAGCCTAGCGGGGGCGGGGAATGAGCAGTTCTTC

v_gene: TRBV10-3
j_gene: TRBJ1-2
len: 13
abundance: -
d_gene: -
CDR3aa: CATNRRGAYGYTF
CDR3nt: TGTGCCACCAACCGAAGGGGTGCCTATGGCTACACCTTC

v_gene: TRBV19
j_gene: TRBJ1-1
len: 14
abundance: -
d_gene: -
CDR3aa: CASSLQGVNTEAFF
CDR3nt: TGTGCCAGTAGTCTACAGGGAGTGAACACTGAAGCTTTCTTT

v_gene: TRBV4-1
j_gene: TRBJ2-7
len: 14
abundance: -
d_gene: -
CDR3aa: CASSQGLFEDEQYF
CDR3nt: TGCGCCAGCAGCCAAGGGCTGTTCGAGGACGAGCAGTACTTC

v_gene: TRBV2
j_gene: TRBJ2-3
len: 15
abundance: -
d_gene: -
CDR3aa: CASSVVASGTDTQYF
CDR3nt: TGTGCCAGCAGTGTCGTAGCCTCTGGCACAGATACGCAGTATTTT